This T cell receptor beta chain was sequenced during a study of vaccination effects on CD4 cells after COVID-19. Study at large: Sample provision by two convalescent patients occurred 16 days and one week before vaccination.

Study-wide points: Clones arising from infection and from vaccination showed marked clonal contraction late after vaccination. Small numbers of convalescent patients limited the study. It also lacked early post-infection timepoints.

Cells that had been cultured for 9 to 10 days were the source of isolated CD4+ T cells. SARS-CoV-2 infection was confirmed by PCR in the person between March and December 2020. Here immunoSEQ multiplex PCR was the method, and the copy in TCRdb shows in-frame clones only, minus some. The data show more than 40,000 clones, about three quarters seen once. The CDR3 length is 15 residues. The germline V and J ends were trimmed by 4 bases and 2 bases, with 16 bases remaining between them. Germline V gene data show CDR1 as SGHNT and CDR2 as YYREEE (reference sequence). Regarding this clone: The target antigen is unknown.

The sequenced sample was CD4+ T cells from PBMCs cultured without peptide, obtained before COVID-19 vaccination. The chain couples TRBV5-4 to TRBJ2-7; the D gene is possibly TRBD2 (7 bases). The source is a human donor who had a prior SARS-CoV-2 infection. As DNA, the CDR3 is TGTGCCAGCAGCCACCGGGGGGCGTCTCCCTACGAGCAGTACTTC. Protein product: CASSHRGASPYEQYF.